This T cell receptor beta chain is from a study of shared clonotypes between healthy human individuals. General study findings and limits: Across a handful of donors, naive CD4 shared approximately 4.5%, naive CD8 more than 3%, memory CD4 roughly 2.1%, memory CD8 more than 0.35%. Clonotypes not shared had lower generation probabilities than those common to all four donors.

Naive CD8 cells lacked CD45RO, underwent positive selection for CCR7 and left out terminally differentiated effector memory CD45RA+ cells. Adult donors, all healthy and HIV-negative, had no recent acute infections or vaccinations. Everyone who donated was a Caucasian adult who lived in Nashville, Tennessee. As concerns this clone: What it binds is unknown.

The assay was immunoSEQ multiplex PCR, and TCRdb's table has in-frame clones only and misses some. This repertoire shows some 1,900,000 clones, over 85% found once; its top ten account for roughly 1%. Specimen: naive CD8+ T cells sorted from blood. This TCR came from a man between 18 and 35 years old in good health.

The CDR3 loop reads CASGFGSGSNYGYTF. The DNA for the CDR3 is TGTGCTAGTGGTTTTGGATCGGGCAGCAACTATGGCTACACCTTC. The J gene is TRBJ1-2, the V gene TRBV12-5; D remains unclear. Germline lookup yields CDR1 LGHNT and CDR2 FRNRAP. The CDR3 sequence is 15 residues long. The ends were cut back, 3 bases at V and 2 bases at J, with 13 bases in the middle.